Listed here are 27 T cell receptor beta chains from one sample, sequenced in a study of T cells in Graves' hyperthyroidism and ophthalmopathy. Authors of the study amplified TCR beta CDR3 regions from RNA transcripts. HTBI primers were employed in a first-round RT-PCR of the TCR CDR3. TCRdb reanalysed the multiplex PCR reads using MiXCR and keeps one entry per CDR3 protein. In the table there are over 650,000 distinct CDR3 sequences, 45% of which are singletons. What was sequenced was peripheral blood or thyroid tissue (not recorded which). Receptors originate from an adult man with Graves' disease, either hyperthyroidism or ophthalmopathy (not recorded which).

The chain employs TRBV7-2 and TRBJ2-7, with TRBD2 matching over 7 bases. The germline V gene has CDR1 SGHTA and CDR2 FQGNSA. CDR3 length: 15 residues. J lost 3 bases, V lost 4 bases, and 9 bases had no gene match. The CDR3 coding sequence is TGTGCCAGCAGCTGGGCGGGGGAGTTGAGCTACGAGCAGTACTTC. Residues: CASSWAGELSYEQYF.

This clonotype was recorded at least ten times. The chain couples TRBV10-2 to TRBJ1-2; D might be TRBD1 (6 bases). CDR1 WSHSY and CDR2 SAAADI come from the germline V gene. The V gene lost 2 bases and the J gene lost 3 bases, with 19 bases spanning the gap. This CDR3 has 17 amino acids. CDR3 region: CASSEPVPGQTDYGYTF. CDR3 bases: TGCGCCAGCAGTGAGCCGGTTCCCGGACAGACAGACTATGGCTACACCTTC.

The rearrangement joins TRBV7-9 to TRBJ1-4; the match to TRBD1 covers 8 bases. CDR1 and CDR2 from the germline V gene are SEHNR and FQNEAQ (reference sequence). The CDR3 spans 16 residues. The junction had 9 bases not matched to a gene; V was cut back by 1 base and J by 8 bases. The CDR3 region is CASSLGAGGDYEKLFF. In nucleotides, the CDR3 is TGTGCCAGCAGCTTAGGGGCAGGGGGCGACTACGAAAAACTGTTTTTT.

Notes on this clonotype: A read error may account for a junction end that differs from germline. The chain is built from TRBV5-1 and TRBJ1-1; D remains ambiguous. Germline V CDR1 and CDR2: SGHRS, YFSETQ. The CDR3 sequence is 13 residues long. The CDR3 loop is CASSLFRDTEAYF. The CDR3 coding sequence is TGCGCCAGCAGCTTGTTCCGAGACACTGAAGCTTACTTT.

This clonotype is a singleton in its sample. V and J are TRBV7-2 and TRBJ2-7; 7 nucleotides line up with TRBD1. Germline V gives CDR1 SGHTA, CDR2 FQGNSA. The CDR3 length is 13 residues. The CDR3, as DNA: TGTGCTAGCGAAGACAGGGCGTCCTACGAGCAGTACTTC. Protein product: CASEDRASYEQYF.

This clonotype has ten or more counts. The chain recombines TRBV7-9 with TRBJ1-1; no firm D call. Trimming took 3 bases from V and 3 from J, leaving 11 bases between them. The CDR3 has 14 amino acids. CDR1 is SEHNR, CDR2 FQNEAQ, per germline (reference sequence). This CDR3 reads CASSLEDGYTEAFF. For the CDR3, the DNA is TGTGCCAGCAGCTTGGAGGACGGATACACTGAAGCTTTCTTT.

The chain couples TRBV6-5 to TRBJ1-5; D is perhaps TRBD1 (6 bases). V was pared by 5 bases and J by 7 bases, with 18 bases between. Germline-derived CDR1 and CDR2 are MNHEY and SVGAGI. CDR3 length: 15 residues. This CDR3 reads CASSEDRTRSQPQHF. The DNA of the CDR3 is TGTGCCAGCAGTGAAGACAGGACACGGAGCCAGCCCCAGCATTTT.

The rearrangement joins TRBV29-1 to TRBJ1-6; D uncertain. Trimming shortened V by 7 bases and J by 7 bases, and 17 bases separated the two germline ends. This CDR3 is 14 amino acids long. Germline lookup yields CDR1 SQVTM and CDR2 ANQGSEA. CDR3 nucleotide sequence: TGCAGCGCAATAGGACTAGCGGGAAATTCACCCCTCCACTTT. Residues: CSAIGLAGNSPLHF.

This clonotype was counted only a few times. The chain links TRBV7-9 to TRBJ2-7; 8 bases line up with TRBD1. The CDR3 covers 15 residues. CDR1 and CDR2 (germline): SEHNR, FQNEAQ (reference sequence). With 4 bases clipped from V and 4 bases from J, the junction kept 9 bases outside the gene matches. CDR3 amino acids: CASSSGQGGEYEQYF. In DNA, the CDR3 is TGTGCCAGCAGCTCCGGACAGGGAGGCGAATACGAGCAGTACTTC.

The chain uses TRBV12-3 or TRBV12-4 and TRBJ1-2, with D possibly TRBD1 on 6 matching bases. The CDR3 spans 14 residues. The V gene lost 4 bases and the J gene lost 8 bases, with 17 bases spanning the gap. The CDR3 DNA reads as TGTGCCAGCAGTTACTACAGGGAGGCGGAGGGCTACACCTTC. Protein product: CASSYYREAEGYTF.

This clonotype was detected a few times. The V and J genes are TRBV5-1 and TRBJ1-2; D is unresolved. Trimming shortened V by 1 base and J by 7 bases, and 14 bases separated the two germline ends. CDR3 length: 14 residues. Germline V gene lookup returns CDR1 SGHRS and CDR2 YFSETQ. The CDR3 region has the DNA TGCGCCAGCAGCTTGCAAGGAGGTCTTGGTGGCTACACCTTC. Residues: CASSLQGGLGGYTF. The entire variable domain, with the rest obtained from reference TRBV5-1 and TRBJ1-2, is as follows: KAGVTQTPRYLIKTRGQQVTLSCSPISGHRSVSWYQQTPGQGLQFLFEYFSETQRNKGNFPGRFSGRQFSNSRSEMNVSTLELGDSALYLCASSLQGGLGGYTFGSGTRLTVV.

This clonotype was recorded many times. In nucleotides, the CDR3 is TGTGCCAGCAGCTTAGGTTATCAAGAGACCCAGTACTTC. Translation gives CASSLGYQETQYF. The rearrangement links TRBV7-8 to TRBJ2-5; D uncertain. The CDR3 consists of 13 residues. The V gene lost 1 base and the J gene lost 2 bases, with 5 bases spanning the gap. The V gene's germline CDR1 is SGHVS and CDR2 FQNEAQ. The full variable domain, its missing parts supplied by reference TRBV7-8 and TRBJ2-5, is GAGVSQSPRYKVAKRGQDVALRCDPISGHVSLFWYQQALGQGPEFLTYFQNEAQLDKSGLPSDRFFAERPEGSVSTLKIQRTQQEDSAVYLCASSLGYQETQYFGPGTRLLVL.

V and J are TRBV10-3 and TRBJ1-6, with D tentatively TRBD1 (5 bases). Deletions cut 5 bases from V and 7 bases from J, with 6 bases between. CDR1 ENHRY and CDR2 SYGVKD come from the germline V gene. CDR3 length equals 12 residues. CDR3 amino acids: CAISRDNSPLHF. The CDR3 nucleotides are TGTGCCATCAGTCGGGACAATTCACCCCTCCACTTT.

A remark on this clonotype: As the CDR3 is not closed by the conserved phenylalanine or tryptophan, this likely results from a read error. This chain connects TRBV2 to TRBJ2-7; tentatively, D is TRBD1 or TRBD2 (5 bases each). CDR3 length equals 14 residues. The germline gives CDR1 SNHLY, CDR2 FYNNEI. The germline V and J ends were trimmed by 2 bases and 5 bases, with 13 bases remaining between them. In nucleotides, the CDR3 is TGTGCCAGCAGTGAAATGGGGGTGCTAAACGAGCAGTACCTC. This sequence encodes CASSEMGVLNEQYL.

V usage is TRBV7-6 and J usage is TRBJ2-7; either TRBD1 or TRBD2 may supply D (5 bases each). V lost 5 bases to trimming and J lost 3 bases, with 14 bases between them. Germline values: CDR1 SGHVS, CDR2 FNYEAQ. The length of the CDR3 is 14 residues. The CDR3, as DNA: TGTGCCAGCAGCCCTGGGACCACCGTCTACGAGCAGTACTTC. It is translated as CASSPGTTVYEQYF. The full variable domain, completed using reference TRBV7-6 and TRBJ2-7, is GAGVSQSPRYKVTKRGQDVALRCDPISGHVSLYWYRQALGQGPEFLTYFNYEAQQDKSGLPNDRFSAERPEGSISTLTIQRTEQRDSAMYRCASSPGTTVYEQYFGPGTRLTVT.

V gene TRBV6-1 combines with J gene TRBJ1-1, with 8 bases that match TRBD1. The germline CDR1 and CDR2 sequences are MNHNS and SASEGT. V dropped 7 bases and J dropped 1; count of bases not matched to a gene: 5. The CDR3 runs to 14 residues. Here the CDR3 DNA reads TGTGCCAGCATCAAAGACAGGGGGAACACTGAAGCTTTCTTT. Protein: CASIKDRGNTEAFF.

This clonotype appeared a few times. V usage is TRBV12-3 or TRBV12-4 and J usage is TRBJ1-1, with a weak D call TRBD1 (5 bases). Trimming took 5 bases from V and 4 from J, leaving 8 bases between them. There are 12 residues in the CDR3. The DNA for the CDR3 is TGTGCCAGCAGTACTAGGGGCACTGAAGCTTTCTTT. Translating it yields CASSTRGTEAFF.

This clonotype was seen just once. This rearrangement joins TRBV7-2 to TRBJ2-5; 8 nucleotides line up with TRBD1. Unmatched junction bases numbered 14, after V lost 5 bases and J lost 9 bases. The CDR3 runs to 15 residues. CDR1 and CDR2 (germline): SGHTA, FQGNSA. The CDR3 DNA follows: TGTGCCAGCAGCCCTCAGGTCGGCAGGGGGCAGCCCCAGTACTTC. Translating gives CASSPQVGRGQPQYF.

Points on this clonotype: Possible read error: a much larger clone is one base away. J is TRBJ2-5 and V is TRBV7-9; the D is unclear. The V end lost 3 bases, the J end lost 4 bases, and 12 bases lay between the germline ends. The CDR3 extends over 14 amino acids. Germline CDR1 SEHNR, CDR2 FQNEAQ (reference sequence). The CDR3 DNA reads as TGTGCCAGCAGCTTGATGTCCCGAACAGAGACCCAGTACTTC. Its protein product is CASSLMSRTETQYF.

This clonotype was observed a single time. The V gene is TRBV9, the J gene TRBJ2-5, with D perhaps TRBD1 or TRBD2 (6 bases each). Trimming removed 2 bases at V and 6 bases at J, with 17 bases between. The V gene's germline CDR1 is SGDLS and CDR2 YYNGEE. The CDR3 has 15 amino acids. The CDR3 bases are TGTGCCAGCAGCGTGGGGGGCGCCGGAGACAAGACCCAGTACTTC. Residues: CASSVGGAGDKTQYF.

This chain links TRBV6-1 with TRBJ1-4; 10 nucleotides line up with TRBD1. Germline CDR1 is MNHNS and CDR2 is SASEGT. The CDR3 sequence is 14 residues long. The J segment lost 7 bases and the V segment lost 5 bases, leaving 4 bases of the junction unmatched. The CDR3 is CASSKTGGFEKLFF. CDR3 in DNA: TGTGCCAGCAGTAAGACAGGGGGCTTTGAAAAACTGTTTTTT.

A word on this clonotype: The CDR3 does not end in the conserved phenylalanine or tryptophan, so this is likely a read error. No DNA is shown, since the ends of the CDR3 on it are uncertain; the CDR3 is the one TCRdb lists. The chain uses TRBV2 and TRBJ1-4; the listed D gene, TRBD1, was not tested against the DNA. Germline CDR1 and CDR2: SNHLY and FYNNEI. Counting both end residues, the CDR3 totals 8 amino acids. The CDR3 loop reads CASSGGLS.

This clonotype was observed once. This chain links TRBV9 with TRBJ1-3; TRBD1 aligns across 8 bases. The CDR3 runs 14 residues. J gave up 2 bases and V 6 bases, and 4 bases lay outside the gene matches. Per the germline V gene, CDR1 is SGDLS and CDR2 is YYNGEE. The CDR3, as DNA: TGTGCCAGCAACCCGGACAGGGCTGGAAACACCATATATTTT. This codes for CASNPDRAGNTIYF.

The chain recombines TRBV29-1 with TRBJ1-4, with 8 positions matching TRBD1. Germline lookup yields CDR1 SQVTM and CDR2 ANQGSEA. CDR3 length: 14 residues. V lost 6 bases to trimming and J lost 4 bases; unmatched junction nucleotides: 7. CDR3 nucleotide sequence: TGCAGCGTCAAGACAGGGGCGTTTAATGAAAAACTGTTTTTT. The encoded protein is CSVKTGAFNEKLFF.

V and J are TRBV20-1 and TRBJ1-2; D possibly corresponds to TRBD1 (5 bases). The V gene lost 6 bases and the J gene lost 0 bases, with 17 bases spanning the gap. Per germline, CDR1 DFQATT and CDR2 SNEGSKA (reference sequence). The CDR3 covers 15 residues. The CDR3 coding sequence is TGCAGTGCAAGACCGGGGCCTACATCTAACTATGGCTACACCTTC. Translating gives CSARPGPTSNYGYTF.

The rearrangement uses TRBV29-1 and TRBJ1-2; a possible D gene is TRBD1 (6 bases). Per the germline V gene, CDR1 is SQVTM and CDR2 is ANQGSEA. The V end lost 7 bases, the J end lost 5 bases, and 14 bases lay between the germline ends. The CDR3 totals 12 residues. The DNA for the CDR3 is TGCAGCGCACAGGGTTCTATATATGGCTACACCTTC. Translated: CSAQGSIYGYTF.

This clonotype was observed once. A much larger clone is a single base away; this may be a read error. The V and J genes are TRBV7-9 and TRBJ1-1, with unresolved D. The CDR3 contains 14 residues. V lost 6 bases and J 2 bases, leaving 13 bases between the germline ends. Looked up from germline, CDR1 is SEHNR and CDR2 is FQNEAQ (reference sequence). CDR3 nucleotide sequence: TGTGCCAGCAGGCCGATGTGGGGAAACACTGAAGCTTTCTTT. Translated, it gives CASRPMWGNTEAFF.